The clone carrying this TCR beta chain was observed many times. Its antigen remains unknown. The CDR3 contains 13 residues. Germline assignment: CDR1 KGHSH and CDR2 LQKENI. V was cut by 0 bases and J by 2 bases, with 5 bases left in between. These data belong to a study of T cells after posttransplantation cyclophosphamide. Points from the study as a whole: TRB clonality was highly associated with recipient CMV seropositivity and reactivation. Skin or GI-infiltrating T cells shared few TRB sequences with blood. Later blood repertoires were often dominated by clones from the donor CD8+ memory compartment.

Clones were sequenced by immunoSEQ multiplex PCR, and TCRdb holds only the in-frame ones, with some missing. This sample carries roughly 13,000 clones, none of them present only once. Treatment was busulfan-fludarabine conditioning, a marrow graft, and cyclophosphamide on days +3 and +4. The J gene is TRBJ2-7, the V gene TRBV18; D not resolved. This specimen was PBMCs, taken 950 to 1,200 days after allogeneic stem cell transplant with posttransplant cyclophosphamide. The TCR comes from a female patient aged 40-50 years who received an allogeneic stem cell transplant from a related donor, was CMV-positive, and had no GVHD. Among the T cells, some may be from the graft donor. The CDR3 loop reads CASSPPNTYEQYF. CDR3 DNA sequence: TGTGCCAGCTCACCACCAAACACCTACGAGCAGTACTTC.